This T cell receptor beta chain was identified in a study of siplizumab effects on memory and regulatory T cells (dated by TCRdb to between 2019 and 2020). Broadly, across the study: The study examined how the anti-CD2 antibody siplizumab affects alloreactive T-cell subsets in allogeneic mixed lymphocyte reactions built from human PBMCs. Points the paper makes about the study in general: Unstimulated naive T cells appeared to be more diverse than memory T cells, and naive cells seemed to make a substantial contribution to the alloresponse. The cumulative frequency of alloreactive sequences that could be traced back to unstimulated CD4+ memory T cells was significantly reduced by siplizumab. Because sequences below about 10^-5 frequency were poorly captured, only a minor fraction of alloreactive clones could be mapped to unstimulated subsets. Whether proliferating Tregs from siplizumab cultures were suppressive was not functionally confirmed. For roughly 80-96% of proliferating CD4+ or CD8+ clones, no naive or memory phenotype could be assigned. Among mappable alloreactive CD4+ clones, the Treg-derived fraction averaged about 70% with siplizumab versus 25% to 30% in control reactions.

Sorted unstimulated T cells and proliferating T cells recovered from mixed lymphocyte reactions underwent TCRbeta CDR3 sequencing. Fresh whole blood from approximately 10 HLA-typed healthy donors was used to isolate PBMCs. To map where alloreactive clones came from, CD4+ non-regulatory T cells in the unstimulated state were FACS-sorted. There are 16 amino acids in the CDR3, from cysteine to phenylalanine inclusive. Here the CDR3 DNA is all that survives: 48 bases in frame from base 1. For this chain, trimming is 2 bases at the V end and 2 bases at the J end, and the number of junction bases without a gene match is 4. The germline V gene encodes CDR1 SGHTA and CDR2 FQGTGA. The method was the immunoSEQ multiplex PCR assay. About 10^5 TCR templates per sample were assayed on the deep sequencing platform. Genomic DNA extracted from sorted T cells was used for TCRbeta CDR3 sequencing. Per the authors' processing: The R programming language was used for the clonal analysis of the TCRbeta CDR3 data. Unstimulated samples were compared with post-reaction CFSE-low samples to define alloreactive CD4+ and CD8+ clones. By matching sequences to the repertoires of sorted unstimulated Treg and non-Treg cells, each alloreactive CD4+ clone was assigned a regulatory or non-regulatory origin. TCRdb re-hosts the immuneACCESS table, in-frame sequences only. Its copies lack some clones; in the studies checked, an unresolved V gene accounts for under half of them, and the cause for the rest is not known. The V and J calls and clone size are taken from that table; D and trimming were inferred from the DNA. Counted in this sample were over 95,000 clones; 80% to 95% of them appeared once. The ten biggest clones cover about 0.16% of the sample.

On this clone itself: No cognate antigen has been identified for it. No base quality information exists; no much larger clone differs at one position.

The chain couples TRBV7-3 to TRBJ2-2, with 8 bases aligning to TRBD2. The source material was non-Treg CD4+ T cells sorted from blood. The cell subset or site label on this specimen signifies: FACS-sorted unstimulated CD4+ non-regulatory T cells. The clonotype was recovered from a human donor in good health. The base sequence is TGTGCCAGCAGCTTACTTGCGGGGGGAAACACCGGGGAGCTGTTTTTT. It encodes CASSLLAGGNTGELFF.